These 27 T cell receptor beta chains originate from one sample sequenced in a study of cytomegalovirus exposure and HLA in healthy donors. This PCR relied on a set of 60 Vbeta primers and 13 Jbeta primers. Clones were read by immunoSEQ multiplex PCR, and TCRdb kept only the in-frame ones, dropping some. The repertoire includes some 140,000 clones, over 65% of them detected once, and around 3.6% sits in the top ten. The specimen sequenced was PBMCs. These receptors originate from a woman between 35 and 50 years old in good health and CMV-seronegative.

V is TRBV11-2 and J is TRBJ1-4; D perhaps matches TRBD1 (6 bases). CDR3 length: 14 amino acids. V was trimmed by 3 bases and J by 4 bases, leaving 9 bases between them. Germline V gene lookup returns CDR1 SGHAT and CDR2 FQNNGV. The CDR3 DNA reads TGTGCCAGCAGCTTCGGACAGAATAATGAAAAACTGTTTTTT. This codes for CASSFGQNNEKLFF.

The chain links TRBV5-4 to TRBJ2-7; 7 nucleotides agree with TRBD2. The CDR3 extends over 15 amino acids. CDR1 and CDR2 (germline): SGHNT, YYREEE (reference sequence). V gave up 5 bases and J gave up 2 bases; unmatched junction bases: 10. CDR3 residues: CASSFDGTIPYEQYF. The CDR3 coding sequence is TGTGCCAGCAGTTTTGACGGGACTATACCCTACGAGCAGTACTTC.

The chain combines TRBV9 with TRBJ2-7; 8 bases are a match to TRBD1. In germline, CDR1 is SGDLS, CDR2 YYNGEE. Trimming at V came to 4 bases and at J to 5 bases, leaving 5 bases not matched to a gene. This CDR3 contains 13 residues. As DNA, the CDR3 is TGTGCCAGCAGCCAGACGGACAGGGACGAGCAGTACTTC. It specifies CASSQTDRDEQYF.

Turning to this clone: One junction end does not reproduce the germline sequence, and a read error may be involved. The V call is TRBV7-7, the J call TRBJ1-1; D is unclear. The CDR3 has 13 amino acids. The germline V gene has CDR1 SSHAT and CDR2 FNYEAQ (reference sequence). Written as DNA, the CDR3 is TGTGCTAGCAGCTTAGCGTTAGACACTGAAGCTTTCTTT. Translation gives CASSLALDTEAFF.

The V and J genes are TRBV4-2 and TRBJ2-1; D call uncertain. The CDR3 runs to 12 residues. Per the germline V gene, CDR1 is LGHNA and CDR2 is YNFKEQ. The V and J ends lost 7 bases and 5 bases respectively, with 9 bases between them. The DNA of the CDR3 is TGTGCCAGCAACCTTCGCGACAATGAGCAGTTCTTC. Translated: CASNLRDNEQFF.

The chain has TRBV7-9 and TRBJ2-1; possible D gene TRBD2, 5 bases. Trimming took 6 bases from V and 8 from J, leaving 11 bases between them. The CDR3 has 12 amino acids. Germline V gene lookup returns CDR1 SEHNR and CDR2 FQNEAQ (reference sequence). This chain's CDR3 is CASRGPADEQFF. Written as DNA, the CDR3 is TGTGCCAGCAGAGGACCAGCGGATGAGCAGTTCTTC. Full variable domain (outside the CDR3, taken from reference TRBV7-9 and TRBJ2-1): DTGVSQNPRHKITKRGQNVTFRCDPISEHNRLYWYRQTLGQGPEFLTYFQNEAQLEKSRLLSDRFSAERPKGSFSTLEIQRTEQGDSAMYLCASRGPADEQFFGPGTRLTVL.

The chain has TRBV15 and TRBJ2-5; D is ambiguous. Germline V CDR1 and CDR2: LNHNV, YYDKDF (reference sequence). CDR3 size: 15 residues. Trimming shortened V by 0 bases and J by 3 bases, and 11 bases separated the two germline ends. DNA for the CDR3: TGTGCCACCAGCAGAGATCGAAGCTTAGAAGAGACCCAGTACTTC. It is translated as CATSRDRSLEETQYF.

This clone was detected only once. The V call is TRBV11-3, the J call TRBJ2-7, with D perhaps TRBD1 (5 bases). Trimming removed 6 bases at V and 5 bases at J, with 14 bases between. Germline lookup yields CDR1 SGHNT and CDR2 YENEEA. This CDR3 is 13 amino acids long. CDR3 coding DNA: TGTGCCAGCAGTTTTCAGGACATTAACGAGCAGTACTTC. Translation: CASSFQDINEQYF.

The chain employs TRBV10-3 and TRBJ1-5, with 9 bases lining up with TRBD1. The CDR3 is made up of 15 amino acids. Germline V gene sequence: CDR1 ENHRY, CDR2 SYGVKD. Losses at the gene ends were 0 bases for V and 4 bases for J; bases not matched to a gene: 1. CDR3 region: CAISESGQGNQPQHF. CDR3 coding DNA: TGTGCCATCAGTGAGTCAGGACAGGGGAATCAGCCCCAGCATTTT.

V usage is TRBV5-1 and J usage is TRBJ2-1; possible D gene TRBD2, 5 bases. Germline assignment: CDR1 SGHRS and CDR2 YFSETQ. V lost 0 bases, J lost 0 bases, and 7 bases lay in between. The CDR3 covers 15 residues. For the CDR3, the DNA is TGCGCCAGCAGCTTGGAGAGCGGCTCCTACAATGAGCAGTTCTTC. Residues: CASSLESGSYNEQFF.

This clone was seen a few times. V and J are TRBV4-2 and TRBJ2-3; 7 bases are a match to TRBD2. From germline, CDR1 is LGHNA and CDR2 YNFKEQ. The CDR3 covers 16 residues. The V gene end was trimmed by 3 bases and the J gene end by 2 bases; junction bases not matched to a gene: 8. The CDR3 here is CASSQGGTYNTDTQYF. CDR3 nucleotides: TGTGCCAGCAGCCAGGGAGGGACTTACAACACAGATACGCAGTATTTT.

The rearrangement joins TRBV29-1 to TRBJ2-1; the D gene is possibly TRBD2 (6 bases). The CDR3 runs 16 residues. Trimming shortened V by 6 bases and J by 0 bases, and 18 bases separated the two germline ends. Germline-derived CDR1 and CDR2 are SQVTM and ANQGSEA. CDR3 DNA sequence: TGCAGCGTGAGAAGTACTAGCTCCCACTCCTACAATGAGCAGTTCTTC. Translating it yields CSVRSTSSHSYNEQFF.

This chain uses TRBV29-1 with TRBJ2-4, with D possibly being TRBD2 (6 bases). Germline V gives CDR1 SQVTM, CDR2 ANQGSEA. V was clipped by 6 bases and J by 1 base, with 16 bases between them. CDR3 length: 15 residues. The CDR3 DNA reads as TGCAGCGTCGCACCCGACGGAGGGGCCAAAAACATTCAGTACTTC. As protein: CSVAPDGGAKNIQYF. Full variable domain (missing parts from reference TRBV29-1 and TRBJ2-4): SAVISQKPSRDICQRGTSLTIQCQVDSQVTMMFWYRQQPGQSLTLIATANQGSEATYESGFVIDKFPISRPNLTFSTLTVSNMSPEDSSIYLCSVAPDGGAKNIQYFGAGTRLSVL.

The chain links TRBV5-1 to TRBJ1-6; 9 bases agree with TRBD1. Germline lookup yields CDR1 SGHRS and CDR2 YFSETQ. The CDR3 runs to 16 residues. V was pared by 4 bases and J by 0 bases, with 2 bases of the junction left unmatched. CDR3 coding DNA: TGCGCCAGCAGCAGGACAGGGGACTCCTATAATTCACCCCTCCACTTT. This codes for CASSRTGDSYNSPLHF.

The rearrangement links TRBV5-1 to TRBJ2-1; D perhaps matches TRBD1 (5 bases). The ends were cut back, 0 bases at V and 4 bases at J, with 11 bases in the middle. CDR1 and CDR2 (germline): SGHRS, YFSETQ. The CDR3 sequence is 15 residues long. The CDR3, as DNA: TGCGCCAGCAGCTTGGGGGCCCGACAGTACAATGAGCAGTTCTTC. Encoded protein: CASSLGARQYNEQFF.

The chain joins TRBV6-6 to TRBJ1-5, with a possible D match to TRBD1 (6 bases). The CDR3 is 16 amino acids. Germline V gives CDR1 MNHNY, CDR2 SVGAGI (reference sequence). Trimming removed 0 bases at V and 0 bases at J, with 9 bases between. This CDR3 is CASSYSTGHSNQPQHF. The CDR3 DNA is TGTGCCAGCAGTTACTCGACAGGACATAGCAATCAGCCCCAGCATTTT.

J is TRBJ1-3 and V is TRBV28; 9 nucleotides agree with TRBD1. The length of the CDR3 is 15 residues. In germline, CDR1 is MDHEN, CDR2 SYDVKM. V trimming: 5 bases; J trimming: 4 bases; junction bases outside the gene matches: 6. The CDR3 nucleotides read TGTGCCAGCAGTAAGGACAGGGGCTACGGAAACACCATATATTTT. It specifies CASSKDRGYGNTIYF.

This clone was seen a handful of times. This chain uses TRBV11-2 with TRBJ2-2; D gene unclear. The CDR3 has 15 amino acids. Trimming took 1 base from V and 4 from J, leaving 10 bases between them. Germline CDR1 SGHAT, CDR2 FQNNGV. The DNA of the CDR3 is TGTGCCAGCAGCTTAGCAGGTGACGGCACCGGGGAGCTGTTTTTT. It translates to CASSLAGDGTGELFF.

The chain links TRBV6-4 to TRBJ1-1; 7 bases align to TRBD1. CDR3 length: 15 residues. The junction had 7 bases not matched to a gene; V was cut back by 4 bases and J by 2 bases. Germline values: CDR1 MRHNA, CDR2 SNTAGT. The chain's CDR3 is CASSAPGQINTEAFF. As DNA, the CDR3 is TGTGCCAGCAGTGCCCCGGGACAGATAAACACTGAAGCTTTCTTT.

The V and J genes are TRBV19 and TRBJ2-1; tentative D call: TRBD1 (6 bases). Germline CDR1 and CDR2: LNHDA and SQIVND (reference sequence). The CDR3 consists of 15 residues. The ends were cut back, 6 bases at V and 4 bases at J, with 16 bases in the middle. CDR3 protein: CASSHRVAKYNEQFF. The CDR3 DNA sequence: TGTGCCAGTAGCCACAGGGTAGCGAAATACAATGAGCAGTTCTTC.

The genes are TRBV5-1 and TRBJ2-7; the D gene is possibly TRBD1 (5 bases). CDR1 is SGHRS and CDR2 is YFSETQ in the germline V gene. Deletions cut 4 bases from V and 5 bases from J, with 13 bases between. The CDR3 totals 13 residues. CDR3 sequence (DNA): TGCGCCAGCAGCCCCATACAGGTCGACGAGCAGTACGTC. This translates into CASSPIQVDEQYV.

The V call is TRBV7-9, the J call TRBJ2-7; D might be TRBD2 (5 bases). The CDR3 runs to 14 residues. Germline loops: CDR1 SEHNR, CDR2 FQNEAQ (reference sequence). The V and J ends lost 4 bases and 4 bases respectively, with 14 bases between them. CDR3: CASSSQASWYEQYF. The CDR3 bases are TGTGCCAGCAGCTCCCAGGCTAGCTGGTACGAGCAGTACTTC.

This clone was seen only a few times. V usage is TRBV19 and J usage is TRBJ2-7; TRBD1 matches at 9 bases. Germline V lookup: CDR1 LNHDA, CDR2 SQIVND (reference sequence). With V trimmed by 5 bases and J by 8 bases, 4 bases remained unmatched. CDR3 length equals 12 residues. CDR3 nucleotide sequence: TGTGCCAGTAGTCCTGACAGGGGGAAGCAGTACTTC. Its protein is CASSPDRGKQYF.

J is TRBJ1-6 and V is TRBV5-1, with a possible D match to TRBD1 (6 bases). The CDR3 is 14 amino acids. Trimming took off 1 base at V and 10 bases at J, with 12 bases between the two ends. CDR1 is SGHRS, CDR2 YFSETQ, per germline. The CDR3 DNA reads as TGCGCCAGCAGCTTGAGGGACAATGGGTCACCCCTCCACTTT. Its translation: CASSLRDNGSPLHF. Full variable domain (remainder filled in from reference TRBV5-1 and TRBJ1-6): KAGVTQTPRYLIKTRGQQVTLSCSPISGHRSVSWYQQTPGQGLQFLFEYFSETQRNKGNFPGRFSGRQFSNSRSEMNVSTLELGDSALYLCASSLRDNGSPLHFGNGTRLTVT.

The chain employs TRBV28 and TRBJ2-3; 9 bases match TRBD1. J was trimmed by 3 bases and V by 6 bases; bases with no gene match: 7. The CDR3 extends over 15 amino acids. Germline CDR1 and CDR2: MDHEN and SYDVKM. The CDR3 protein is CASSDRGDVTDTQYF. Written as DNA, the CDR3 is TGTGCCAGCAGCGACAGGGGGGATGTAACAGATACGCAGTATTTT.

The CDR3 DNA reads TGTGCCAGCAGTACGACAGGGGCTGGGACCCAGTACTTC. It specifies CASSTTGAGTQYF. The rearrangement uses TRBV6-1 and TRBJ2-5, with 8 bases lining up with TRBD1. CDR3 length: 13 residues. The germline V gene encodes CDR1 MNHNS and CDR2 SASEGT. Trimming cost V 5 bases and J 7 bases; bases outside gene matches: 6.

This chain connects TRBV2 to TRBJ1-1; unclear D gene. This CDR3 comprises 13 residues. V was clipped by 3 bases and J by 1 base, with 6 bases between them. Germline V lookup: CDR1 SNHLY, CDR2 FYNNEI. CDR3 nucleotides: TGTGCCAGCAGTGATGAGGAGAACACTGAAGCTTTCTTT. Translation: CASSDEENTEAFF.